Sequencing of this T cell receptor beta chain was carried out in a study of human T cells and chemical hapten exposure. Study at large: Application of 0.01% DPC to the upper back was done by patch test, with a reading at 6 days. Variability of per-sample TCR yields stemmed mainly from small differences in pooled library volume.

This clonotype was detected a few times. Its antigen remains unidentified. Time point denoted: patch test 3, about 24 weeks after DPC sensitization. Treatment described: therapeutic diphenylcyclopropenone sensitization with weekly scalp DPC. General study points: Every donor had alopecia, and their immune response may therefore differ from healthy people's. While controls formed fewer of them, expanded TCRs formed significantly more large CDR3 similarity clusters.

Via MiXCR, TCRdb re-called the RACE reads, giving one row per CDR3 protein. The sample contains approximately 60,000 distinct CDR3 sequences, roughly 9.6% of which appear only once. The CDR3 runs 15 residues. Germline CDR1 is MNHEY and CDR2 is SVGEGT. The ends were cut back, 0 bases at V and 2 bases at J, with 11 bases in the middle. The chain recombines TRBV6-2 or TRBV6-3 with TRBJ2-7; D possibly corresponds to TRBD1 (6 bases). The sequenced sample was whole blood, obtained in connection with sensitization to the hapten diphenylcyclopropenone (DPC). The receptor's source is a woman younger than 45 with alopecia areata. Some clones in this sample may be carry-over from other donors' samples. The CDR3 here is CASSYSGHLAYEQYF. In DNA, the CDR3 is TGTGCCAGCAGTTACTCGGGACACTTGGCCTACGAGCAGTACTTC.